These 26 T cell receptor beta chains came from one sample sequenced in a study of blood T cell repertoires in COVID-19. Using immunoSEQ multiplex PCR, the repertoire was profiled, and TCRdb retains in-frame clones only, with some absent. The sample consists of 200,000 to 250,000 clones, 82% of them appearing once. Sequenced sample: PBMCs or T cells enriched from blood (not recorded which). All receptors derive from an older woman who had recovered from COVID-19.

The chain carries TRBV11-2 and TRBJ2-5, with 12 nucleotides matching TRBD2. The CDR3 length is 15 residues. The V gene's germline CDR1 is SGHAT and CDR2 FQNNGV. Trimming removed 2 bases from V and 5 bases from J; junction bases left unmatched: 3. The CDR3 nucleotides are TGTGCCAGCAGCTTACTAGCGGGAGGGGGGGAGACCCAGTACTTC. This encodes CASSLLAGGGETQYF.

CDR3 amino acids: CASSFRGRHGYTF. The CDR3, as DNA: TGTGCCAGCAGCTTTAGGGGAAGGCATGGCTACACCTTC. The chain recombines TRBV7-2 with TRBJ1-2; D is perhaps TRBD1 (5 bases). Germline V gene lookup returns CDR1 SGHTA and CDR2 FQGNSA. This CDR3 region has 13 residues. V lost 3 bases and J 6 bases, leaving 11 bases between the germline ends. Full variable domain (outside the CDR3, taken from reference TRBV7-2 and TRBJ1-2): GAGVSQSPSNKVTEKGKDVELRCDPISGHTALYWYRQSLGQGLEFLIYFQGNSAPDKSGLPSDRFSAERTGGSVSTLTIQRTQQEDSAVYLCASSFRGRHGYTFGSGTRLTVV.

This clone was observed a single time. The gene calls are TRBV2 and TRBJ2-2; D might be TRBD2 (5 bases). The germline V gene encodes CDR1 SNHLY and CDR2 FYNNEI. The CDR3 extends over 13 amino acids. Trimming shortened V by 6 bases and J by 4 bases, and 9 bases separated the two germline ends. The CDR3 nucleotides are TGTGCCAGCAGAGAGGGAGTCACCGGGGAGCTGTTTTTT. Translating it yields CASREGVTGELFF.

The chain employs TRBV7-6 and TRBJ2-1, with a possible D match to TRBD2 (6 bases). The CDR3 has 15 amino acids. Germline V CDR1 and CDR2: SGHVS, FNYEAQ. The V gene lost 3 bases and the J gene lost 7 bases, with 16 bases spanning the gap. The CDR3 DNA reads TGTGCCAGCAGCTTGCGGGGTCTTGGGGGGAATGAGCAGTTCTTC. Amino acids: CASSLRGLGGNEQFF.

V is TRBV19 and J is TRBJ1-2, with no clear D. V lost 10 bases, J lost 8 bases, and 5 bases lay in between. The germline V gene encodes CDR1 LNHDA and CDR2 SQIVND (reference sequence). This CDR3 comprises 8 residues. The CDR3: CATGGYTF. CDR3 nucleotides: TGTGCCACCGGGGGCTACACCTTC.

On this clone itself: The same CDR3 arises from other DNA sequences in this sample as well. The J gene is TRBJ1-1, the V gene TRBV29-1; 7 positions match TRBD1. V gave up 5 bases and J gave up 2 bases; unmatched junction bases: 2. CDR1 is SQVTM and CDR2 is ANQGSEA in the germline V gene. The CDR3 consists of 12 residues. CDR3 bases: TGCAGCGTTCGACAGGGAAACACTGAAGCTTTCTTT. Protein: CSVRQGNTEAFF.

The V and J genes are TRBV6-1 and TRBJ1-6; TRBD1 is a possible D gene (5 bases). Trimming took 3 bases from V and 13 from J, leaving 13 bases between them. CDR3 length: 13 amino acids. Germline V gives CDR1 MNHNS, CDR2 SASEGT. CDR3 sequence (DNA): TGTGCCAGCAGTGACACCGGCAGGGTGCCCCTCCACTTT. Amino acids: CASSDTGRVPLHF.

The chain is built from TRBV5-1 and TRBJ2-7; 12 nucleotides align to TRBD2. The CDR3 is 15 residues long. V lost 4 bases to trimming and J lost 4 bases; unmatched junction nucleotides: 6. CDR1 is SGHRS, CDR2 YFSETQ, per germline. CDR3 in amino acids: CASSETSGSWYEQYF. Written as DNA, the CDR3 is TGCGCCAGCAGCGAGACTAGCGGGAGTTGGTACGAGCAGTACTTC.

There are a few counts of this clone. This sequence joins TRBV10-3 and TRBJ2-7; TRBD1 matches 9 bases. After removal of 2 bases from V and 2 bases from J, the junction contained 4 bases not matched to a gene. The CDR3 is 15 amino acids. Germline V gene data show CDR1 as ENHRY and CDR2 as SYGVKD. The CDR3 is CAISEVGTGPYEQYF. The CDR3 DNA follows: TGTGCCATCAGTGAGGTTGGGACAGGGCCCTACGAGCAGTACTTC.

This clone is medium-sized by share. This sequence joins TRBV15 and TRBJ2-5; no definite D call. V was clipped by 0 bases and J by 2 bases, with 4 bases between them. Germline lookup yields CDR1 LNHNV and CDR2 YYDKDF (reference sequence). The CDR3 extends over 13 amino acids. CDR3 sequence reads: CATSRDQQETQYF. The CDR3 coding sequence is TGTGCCACCAGCAGAGATCAGCAAGAGACCCAGTACTTC.

The CDR3 coding sequence is TGTGCCAGCAGTGCGTCCGGGACTAGCGGGAGGGCCAAAATCTACGAGCAGTACTTC. Protein product: CASSASGTSGRAKIYEQYF. This chain connects TRBV6-1 to TRBJ2-7; TRBD2 matches at 16 bases. The CDR3 covers 19 residues. V trimming: 4 bases; J trimming: 3 bases; junction bases outside the gene matches: 12. Germline lookup yields CDR1 MNHNS and CDR2 SASEGT.

V gene TRBV7-2 combines with J gene TRBJ2-1; D call uncertain. The CDR3 consists of 13 residues. V was pared by 0 bases and J by 6 bases, with 6 bases between. The V gene's germline CDR1 is SGHTA and CDR2 FQGNSA. The CDR3 loop reads CASSLANSNEQFF. CDR3 coding DNA: TGTGCCAGCAGCTTAGCTAACAGCAATGAGCAGTTCTTC.

The rearrangement joins TRBV27 to TRBJ2-7; 7 bases fit TRBD1. CDR3 size: 15 residues. Looked up from germline, CDR1 is MNHEY and CDR2 is SMNVEV (reference sequence). V dropped 2 bases and J dropped 4; count of bases not matched to a gene: 8. The CDR3 nucleotides read TGTGCCAGCAGTTTAAGCGGCAGGGGGTGGTACGAGCAGTACTTC. Amino acids: CASSLSGRGWYEQYF.

This clone came up many times. This chain joins TRBV13 and TRBJ2-2, with D possibly matching TRBD1 (5 bases). CDR3 length equals 14 residues. Germline lookup yields CDR1 PRHDT and CDR2 FYEKMQ (reference sequence). V lost 4 bases, J lost 8 bases, and 14 bases lay in between. CDR3: CASSWGRLGGELFF. CDR3 bases: TGTGCCAGCAGCTGGGGCAGACTTGGAGGGGAGCTGTTTTTT. Looking up the rest from reference TRBV13 and TRBJ2-2 gives the full variable domain: AAGVIQSPRHLIKEKRETATLKCYPIPRHDTVYWYQQGPGQDPQFLISFYEKMQSDKGSIPDRFSAQQFSDYHSELNMSSLELGDSALYFCASSWGRLGGELFFGEGSRLTVL.

CDR3 sequence (DNA): TGTGCCAGCAGTTTCTCCCAAGCCAATCAGCCCCAGCATTTT. Amino acid sequence: CASSFSQANQPQHF. V is TRBV27 and J is TRBJ1-5; D unclear. V gave up 3 bases and J gave up 3 bases, with 9 bases separating them. Germline lookup yields CDR1 MNHEY and CDR2 SMNVEV (reference sequence). This CDR3 contains 14 residues.

The genes are TRBV2 and TRBJ1-2, with D uncertain. V lost 4 bases and J lost 7, with 13 bases in between. Germline V gene sequence: CDR1 SNHLY, CDR2 FYNNEI. This CDR3 contains 13 residues. Here the CDR3 DNA reads TGTGCCAGCAGTGCATACAGCGAGGGTGGCTACACCTTC. Protein sequence: CASSAYSEGGYTF.

The V call is TRBV29-1, the J call TRBJ1-4; 8 bases line up with TRBD1. Germline loops: CDR1 SQVTM, CDR2 ANQGSEA. The CDR3 is 15 amino acids. Trimming took 7 bases from V and 8 from J; bases not matched to a gene: 15. The CDR3 DNA reads as TGCAGCGCAGCCGGCCAGGGGGCCCTTTACGAAAAACTGTTTTTT. It specifies CSAAGQGALYEKLFF.

This sequence joins TRBV5-4 and TRBJ1-2, with D possibly matching TRBD1 (5 bases). This CDR3 is 16 amino acids long. The germline V gene has CDR1 SGHNT and CDR2 YYREEE (reference sequence). The ends were cut back, 4 bases at V and 4 bases at J, with 20 bases in the middle. The DNA of the CDR3 is TGTGCCAGCAGCCTGCCAGGGACTTCTATTACCTATGGCTACACCTTC. It translates to CASSLPGTSITYGYTF.

The CDR3 region has the DNA TGTGCCAGCAGCGCCCGGAGGAGCTCTGGAAACACCATATATTTT. Its protein product is CASSARRSSGNTIYF. J is TRBJ1-3 and V is TRBV14, with no clear D. Trimming cost V 5 bases and J 0 bases, with 11 bases left between them. Germline V gives CDR1 SGHDN, CDR2 FVKESK. This CDR3 region has 15 residues.

This rearrangement joins TRBV7-2 to TRBJ1-1; D is possibly TRBD1 (5 bases). V was shortened by 1 base and J by 6 bases, with 12 bases between the two germline ends. The CDR3 contains 14 residues. Germline values: CDR1 SGHTA, CDR2 FQGNSA. The CDR3 protein is CASSLEGMGAEAFF. The CDR3 nucleotides are TGTGCCAGCAGCTTAGAGGGGATGGGCGCTGAAGCTTTCTTT.

Regarding this clone: The junction departs from germline at one end; a sequencing error may be responsible. The chain carries TRBV7-9 and TRBJ1-1, with D possibly being TRBD1 (5 bases). CDR1 SEHNR and CDR2 FQNEAQ come from the germline V gene (reference sequence). The CDR3 length is 13 residues. In nucleotides, the CDR3 is TGTGCCTGCAGCGTACAGGAGAACACTGAAGCTTTCTTT. It translates to CACSVQENTEAFF.

The chain is built from TRBV28 and TRBJ2-7; no clear D. V lost 3 bases, J lost 7 bases, and 7 bases lay in between. The CDR3 contains 11 residues. Germline values: CDR1 MDHEN, CDR2 SYDVKM. The CDR3 loop is CASSFIEEQYF. CDR3 sequence (DNA): TGTGCCAGCAGTTTTATCGAGGAGCAGTACTTC.

This clone was seen only a few times. This same CDR3 is encoded by further DNA sequences in the sample. The chain has TRBV5-1 and TRBJ1-3; possible D gene TRBD1, 6 bases. With 2 bases removed from V and 0 bases from J, the gap between germline ends came to 9 bases. The CDR3 covers 15 residues. Germline lookup yields CDR1 SGHRS and CDR2 YFSETQ. DNA for the CDR3: TGCGCCAGCAGCTTAGGACAGAGCTCTGGAAACACCATATATTTT. Translated, it gives CASSLGQSSGNTIYF.

This clone occurred once. The V gene is TRBV7-2, the J gene TRBJ1-2; 9 bases align to TRBD1. CDR1 is SGHTA, CDR2 FQGNSA, per germline. The V and J ends lost 5 bases and 5 bases, in that order; junction bases with no gene match: 12. This CDR3 is 16 amino acids long. CDR3 bases: TGTGCCAGCAGCAGAGTTACAGGGGGCTTTCAATATGGCTACACCTTC. As protein: CASSRVTGGFQYGYTF.

The rearrangement uses TRBV5-6 and TRBJ1-1; D perhaps matches TRBD1 (5 bases). V lost 6 bases and J 5 bases, leaving 17 bases between the germline ends. CDR3 length: 14 amino acids. CDR1 and CDR2 (germline): SGHDT, YYEEEE. The CDR3 sequence: CASTLLGGKTEAFF. CDR3 bases: TGTGCCAGCACTCTTTTGGGGGGGAAGACTGAAGCTTTCTTT.

The CDR3, as DNA: TGTGCCAGCATCAAGGGGGAGACCCAGTACTTC. It is translated as CASIKGETQYF. The genes are TRBV5-8 and TRBJ2-5; D is possibly TRBD1 (5 bases). V was clipped by 6 bases and J by 5 bases, with 8 bases between them. Germline-derived CDR1 and CDR2 are SGHTS and YDEGEE. This CDR3 has 11 residues.